This TCR beta chain was identified in a study of OX40 agonist ivuxolimab in advanced cancers. Overall study context: Patients took ivuxolimab, an agonistic anti-OX40 (CD134) antibody. Cancers in dose escalation were hepatocellular, melanoma, renal cell and head and neck.

General observations from the study: In CD8+ T cells, expanded clones were on average more numerous than in CD4+. There were also nonresponders showing low normalized T-cell clonal expansion.

Of note for this clone: Its antigen is currently unknown.

Looked up from germline, CDR1 is SGHRS and CDR2 is YFSETQ. Trimming removed 0 bases at V and 0 bases at J, with 7 bases between. This CDR3 has 15 amino acids. Data came from immunoSEQ multiplex PCR; TCRdb stores just in-frame clones and leaves some out. The sample includes around 90,000 clones, 90% seen only once; the top ten take approximately 7.4%. The specimen was CD4+ or CD8+ T cells sorted from blood, collected in a trial of the OX40 agonist ivuxolimab. The origin of this receptor is an adult with an advanced solid tumor such as melanoma, head and neck, liver or kidney cancer. This chain uses TRBV5-1 with TRBJ1-3; weak D call: TRBD1 (5 bases). The CDR3 sequence is CASSLDGGSGNTIYF. The CDR3 DNA follows: TGCGCCAGCAGCTTGGACGGGGGCTCTGGAAACACCATATATTTT.